The 21 T cell receptor beta chains below all came from one sample that was sequenced in a study of blood T cell repertoires in COVID-19. Assay: immunoSEQ multiplex PCR; the TCRdb copy retains only in-frame clones and omits some. The top ten clones hold about 5.4% of a sample with about 130,000 clones, around 86% of them seen once. Sequenced: peripheral blood. All receptors derive from a human donor in a cohort sampled during active COVID-19.

The chain uses TRBV6-2 or TRBV6-3 and TRBJ2-1; a possible D gene is TRBD1 (6 bases). The V and J ends lost 6 bases and 7 bases respectively, with 22 bases between them. CDR3 length: 16 residues. Per germline, CDR1 MNHEY and CDR2 SVGEGT. The DNA for the CDR3 is TGTGCCAGCAGCCGGACAGCTGCCTACCTTTGGAATGAGCAGTTCTTC. Its translation is CASSRTAAYLWNEQFF.

This clone was seen a handful of times. This chain connects TRBV4-1 to TRBJ1-4; weak D call: TRBD1 (6 bases). The germline V gene has CDR1 MGHRA and CDR2 YSYEKL. The CDR3 has 14 amino acids. Between the trimmed V and J ends, which lost 6 bases and 7 bases, there was a span of 15 bases. CDR3 nucleotide sequence: TGCGCCAGCAGACCTACAGGGTTCGGTGAAAAACTGTTTTTT. Its protein is CASRPTGFGEKLFF.

The V call is TRBV2, the J call TRBJ1-3; maybe TRBD1 (5 bases). Germline CDR1 reads SNHLY; CDR2 reads FYNNEI. The CDR3 totals 16 residues. V was cut by 4 bases and J by 0 bases, with 13 bases left in between. DNA of the CDR3: TGTGCCAGCAGTGGACAGTGGAGAGCCTCTGGAAACACCATATATTTT. This gives the protein CASSGQWRASGNTIYF.

The chain recombines TRBV3-1 (or the pseudogene TRBV3-2) with TRBJ1-2, with 9 nucleotides matching TRBD1. J lost 4 bases, V lost 1 base, and 16 bases had no gene match. The CDR3 spans 19 residues. CDR1 LGHDT and CDR2 YNNKEL come from the germline V gene (reference sequence). The DNA of the CDR3 is TGTGCCAGCAGCCAAGCACTCGGGGAACCGGGACAGGGTTTCTATGGCTACACCTTC. Translation gives CASSQALGEPGQGFYGYTF.

The chain joins TRBV3-1 (or the pseudogene TRBV3-2) to TRBJ1-4; tentative D call: TRBD1 (5 bases). V was pared by 1 base and J by 0 bases, with 9 bases between. The CDR3 runs 16 residues. The germline gives CDR1 LGHDT, CDR2 YNNKEL (reference sequence). The DNA for the CDR3 is TGTGCCAGCAGCCAAGGACCGGGGGCAACTAATGAAAAACTGTTTTTT. Amino acid sequence: CASSQGPGATNEKLFF.

The chain employs TRBV5-1 and TRBJ1-6; D not resolved. Trimming cost V 2 bases and J 0 bases, with 12 bases left between them. Germline V gene lookup returns CDR1 SGHRS and CDR2 YFSETQ. This CDR3 comprises 17 residues. The CDR3 sequence is CASSFGAPSSYNSPLHF. CDR3 in DNA: TGCGCCAGCAGCTTCGGAGCCCCTAGCTCCTATAATTCACCCCTCCACTTT. The whole variable domain, filled in from reference TRBV5-1 and TRBJ1-6, reads KAGVTQTPRYLIKTRGQQVTLSCSPISGHRSVSWYQQTPGQGLQFLFEYFSETQRNKGNFPGRFSGRQFSNSRSEMNVSTLELGDSALYLCASSFGAPSSYNSPLHFGNGTRLTVT.

V gene TRBV27 combines with J gene TRBJ2-3; 7 positions agree with TRBD1. The CDR3 length is 13 residues. Germline V lookup: CDR1 MNHEY, CDR2 SMNVEV (reference sequence). J gave up 8 bases and V 5 bases, and 7 bases lay outside the gene matches. CDR3 nucleotides: TGTGCCAGCAGTCCAACAGGGGCAGGTACGCAGTATTTT. This encodes CASSPTGAGTQYF.

The genes are TRBV5-4 and TRBJ2-2, with 9 bases aligning to TRBD2. The CDR3 contains 14 residues. CDR1 SGHNT and CDR2 YYREEE come from the germline V gene (reference sequence). J gave up 5 bases and V 9 bases, and 8 bases lay outside the gene matches. The CDR3 region is CATSSGSRTGELFF. In nucleotides, the CDR3 is TGTGCCACTAGTAGCGGGAGTCGGACCGGGGAGCTGTTTTTT.

V is TRBV7-9 and J is TRBJ2-2, with D perhaps TRBD1 (7 bases). The germline V gene encodes CDR1 SEHNR and CDR2 FQNEAQ (reference sequence). There are 18 residues in the CDR3. The V and J ends lost 5 bases and 1 base respectively, with 20 bases between them. The CDR3 DNA sequence: TGTGCCAGCAGCCAAAGGGAGGTCGGGACAGTGAACACCGGGGAGCTGTTTTTT. It encodes CASSQREVGTVNTGELFF.

The gene calls are TRBV6-5 and TRBJ2-7, with 8 bases identical to TRBD1. V was pared by 5 bases and J by 5 bases, with 8 bases of the junction left unmatched. Germline values: CDR1 MNHEY, CDR2 SVGAGI. CDR3 length: 14 amino acids. This CDR3 reads CASSPRGTGDEQYF. CDR3 nucleotide sequence: TGTGCCAGCAGTCCCAGAGGGACAGGCGACGAGCAGTACTTC.

The chain uses TRBV29-1 and TRBJ2-5, with D perhaps TRBD1 (5 bases). The CDR3 consists of 12 residues. CDR1 is SQVTM, CDR2 ANQGSEA, per germline. Trimming stripped 7 bases from V and 4 bases from J, with 13 bases between. The CDR3 is CSAGRQGETQYF. The CDR3 region has the DNA TGCAGCGCCGGTCGTCAGGGAGAGACCCAGTACTTC.

This sequence joins TRBV5-1 and TRBJ1-1, with a tentative D call TRBD1 (6 bases). The CDR3 totals 14 residues. CDR1 and CDR2 (germline): SGHRS, YFSETQ. V lost 1 base and J lost 1, with 8 bases in between. CDR3 DNA: TGCGCCAGCAGCTTGAGGGGGAAGAACACTGAAGCTTTCTTT. This sequence encodes CASSLRGKNTEAFF.

The chain links TRBV19 to TRBJ2-1, with 10 bases aligning to TRBD2. Germline lookup yields CDR1 LNHDA and CDR2 SQIVND (reference sequence). CDR3 size: 15 residues. V dropped 3 bases and J dropped 8; count of bases not matched to a gene: 7. The CDR3 spells CASSITSGRADEQFF. DNA of the CDR3: TGTGCCAGTAGTATCACCAGCGGGAGGGCCGATGAGCAGTTCTTC. Full variable domain (rest looked up from reference TRBV19 and TRBJ2-1): DGGITQSPKYLFRKEGQNVTLSCEQNLNHDAMYWYRQDPGQGLRLIYYSQIVNDFQKGDIAEGYSVSREKKESFPLTVTSAQKNPTAFYLCASSITSGRADEQFFGPGTRLTVL.

The V call is TRBV9, the J call TRBJ2-7, with 9 bases aligning to TRBD2. The CDR3 consists of 18 residues. Germline CDR1 reads SGDLS; CDR2 reads YYNGEE. Unmatched junction bases numbered 11, after V lost 0 bases and J lost 1 base. Here the CDR3 reads CASSVGGSSGDPSYEQYF. Written as DNA, the CDR3 is TGTGCCAGCAGCGTAGGGGGGTCTAGCGGGGATCCGTCCTACGAGCAGTACTTC.

The chain combines TRBV28 with TRBJ1-6, with D possibly TRBD1 on 5 matching bases. Germline CDR1 and CDR2: MDHEN and SYDVKM. V was shortened by 8 bases and J by 7 bases, with 15 bases between the two germline ends. CDR3 length: 14 residues. The CDR3 is CASANRDLNSPLHF. The CDR3 DNA reads as TGTGCCAGCGCCAATCGGGACTTAAATTCACCCCTCCACTTT. The variable domain in full, completed from reference TRBV28 and TRBJ1-6, reads DVKVTQSSRYLVKRTGEKVFLECVQDMDHENMFWYRQDPGLGLRLIYFSYDVKMKEKGDIPEGYSVSREKKERFSLILESASTNQTSMYLCASANRDLNSPLHFGNGTRLTVT.

The chain recombines TRBV11-2 with TRBJ2-1; the match to TRBD2 covers 11 bases. This CDR3 has 16 residues. CDR1 is SGHAT, CDR2 FQNNGV, per germline. The V and J ends lost 5 bases and 4 bases, in that order; junction bases with no gene match: 7. CDR3 residues: CASSDRTSGSYNEQFF. Written as DNA, the CDR3 is TGTGCCAGCAGCGACCGAACTAGCGGGAGTTACAATGAGCAGTTCTTC.

CDR3 sequence (DNA): TGTGCCACCAGCAGTCAGGGGTCCTACGAGCAGTACTTC. This codes for CATSSQGSYEQYF. V gene TRBV15 combines with J gene TRBJ2-7; D might be TRBD1 (6 bases). V was pared by 3 bases and J by 1 base, with 7 bases between. Germline V gene data show CDR1 as LNHNV and CDR2 as YYDKDF (reference sequence). CDR3 length: 13 residues.

The sample holds a few counts of this clone. The genes are TRBV19 and TRBJ1-1; D perhaps matches TRBD1 (6 bases). The CDR3 spans 13 residues. Per germline, CDR1 LNHDA and CDR2 SQIVND (reference sequence). V lost 5 bases and J 1 base, leaving 8 bases between the germline ends. CDR3 coding DNA: TGTGCCAGTAGTGTGACAGGGAACACTGAAGCTTTCTTT. Its translation is CASSVTGNTEAFF.

This clone was detected a few times. The genes are TRBV7-2 and TRBJ1-2; no clear D. This CDR3 has 14 residues. V was clipped by 1 base and J by 10 bases, with 16 bases between them. Germline loops: CDR1 SGHTA, CDR2 FQGNSA. This CDR3 is CASSLEFSQRVYTF. The CDR3 DNA reads TGTGCCAGCAGCTTAGAGTTTTCGCAAAGAGTCTACACCTTC.

The chain is built from TRBV25-1 and TRBJ1-1; 10 bases align to TRBD1. CDR1 and CDR2 (germline): MGHDK, SYGVNS. V shed 6 bases, J shed 6 bases, and the junction held 10 bases outside the gene matches. This CDR3 has 15 residues. This CDR3 reads CASRRQGANFAEAFF. CDR3 sequence (DNA): TGTGCCAGCAGAAGACAGGGGGCTAATTTTGCTGAAGCTTTCTTT. Based on the CDR3 plus reference TRBV25-1 and TRBJ1-1, the full variable domain is EADIYQTPRYLVIGTGKKITLECSQTMGHDKMYWYQQDPGMELHLIHYSYGVNSTEKGDLSSESTVSRIRTEHFPLTLESARPSHTSQYLCASRRQGANFAEAFFGQGTRLTVV.

The chain uses TRBV25-1 and TRBJ1-2, with a tentative D call TRBD1 (5 bases). Germline-derived CDR1 and CDR2 are MGHDK and SYGVNS. Deletions cut 8 bases from V and 5 bases from J, with 18 bases between. CDR3 length: 14 residues. The CDR3 protein is CASCGAGSWYGYTF. The CDR3 DNA follows: TGTGCCAGCTGCGGGGCGGGCAGTTGGTATGGCTACACCTTC.